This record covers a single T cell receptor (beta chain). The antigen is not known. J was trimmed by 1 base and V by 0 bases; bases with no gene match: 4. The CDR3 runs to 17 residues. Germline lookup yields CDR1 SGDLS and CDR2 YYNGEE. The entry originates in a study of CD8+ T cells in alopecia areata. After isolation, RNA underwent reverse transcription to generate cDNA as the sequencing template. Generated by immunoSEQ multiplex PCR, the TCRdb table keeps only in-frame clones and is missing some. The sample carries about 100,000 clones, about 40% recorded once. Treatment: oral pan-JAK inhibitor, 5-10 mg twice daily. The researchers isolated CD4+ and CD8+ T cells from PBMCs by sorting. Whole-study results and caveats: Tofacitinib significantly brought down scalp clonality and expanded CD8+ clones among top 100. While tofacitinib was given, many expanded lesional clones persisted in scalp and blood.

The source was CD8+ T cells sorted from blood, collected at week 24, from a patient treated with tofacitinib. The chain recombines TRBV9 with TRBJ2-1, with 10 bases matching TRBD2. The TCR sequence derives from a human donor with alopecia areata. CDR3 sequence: CASSVGASGSSYNEQFF. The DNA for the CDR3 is TGTGCCAGCAGCGTAGGAGCTAGCGGGAGTTCCTACAATGAGCAGTTCTTC.